These 24 T cell receptor beta chains originate from one sample sequenced in a study of cytomegalovirus exposure and HLA in healthy donors. Primers: 60 Vbeta forward and 13 Jbeta reverse. Only in-frame clones appear in the TCRdb table, and some are missing; sequencing was by immunoSEQ multiplex PCR. Found here are approximately 140,000 clones, about three fifths of them singletons; the top ten hold about 1.8%. The specimen sequenced was PBMCs. The source is a male donor in good health and CMV-seronegative.

This sequence joins TRBV27 and TRBJ2-2; a possible D gene is TRBD1 (5 bases). V dropped 2 bases and J dropped 5 bases, with 24 bases sitting between them. The germline CDR1 and CDR2 sequences are MNHEY and SMNVEV (reference sequence). The CDR3 is made up of 19 amino acids. CDR3 nucleotide sequence: TGTGCCAGCAGTTTAAGGGGCTCAGGGTTGATTGTGGGTACCGGGGAGCTGTTTTTT. As protein: CASSLRGSGLIVGTGELFF.

The J gene is TRBJ1-6, the V gene TRBV6-5; D unclear. This CDR3 comprises 16 residues. Germline loops: CDR1 MNHEY, CDR2 SVGAGI. The V end was cut by 0 bases, the J end by 9 bases, with 15 bases between. The CDR3 spells CASSYSNSGVRSPLHF. The CDR3 nucleotides read TGTGCCAGCAGTTACTCGAACTCCGGGGTTCGTTCACCCCTCCACTTT.

This clone was seen a few times. The V and J genes are TRBV5-8 and TRBJ2-5; D gene uncertain. V was clipped by 0 bases and J by 5 bases, with 8 bases between them. Germline CDR1 reads SGHTS; CDR2 reads YDEGEE. This CDR3 has 13 amino acids. The CDR3 loop is CASSLASEETQYF. As DNA, the CDR3 is TGTGCCAGCAGCTTGGCTAGTGAGGAGACCCAGTACTTC. The full variable domain, completed using reference TRBV5-8 and TRBJ2-5, is EAGVTQSPTHLIKTRGQQATLRCSPISGHTSVYWYQQALGLGLQFLLWYDEGEERNRGNFPPRFSGRQFPNYSSELNVNALELEDSALYLCASSLASEETQYFGPGTRLLVL.

This clone was detected a few times. This chain joins TRBV4-3 and TRBJ1-6; D not certain. The CDR3 length is 18 residues. Germline V gene lookup returns CDR1 LGHNA and CDR2 YSLEER. Trimming cost V 0 bases and J 5 bases, with 17 bases left between them. The CDR3 nucleotides are TGCGCCAGCAGCCAAGAAGTGGGTCCCGGGTCTAATAATTCACCCCTCCACTTT. Translating it yields CASSQEVGPGSNNSPLHF.

The genes are TRBV6-6 and TRBJ2-7; maybe TRBD2 (7 bases). With 5 bases removed from V and 6 bases from J, the gap between germline ends came to 20 bases. The CDR3 is 15 residues long. Germline-derived CDR1 and CDR2 are MNHNY and SVGAGI (reference sequence). CDR3 sequence reads: CASSPRRGGLGEQYF. DNA for the CDR3: TGTGCCAGCAGTCCCCGGAGGGGGGGCCTTGGCGAGCAGTACTTC.

The rearrangement links TRBV7-9 to TRBJ1-4; D remains unclear. The CDR3 is 18 residues long. The germline V and J ends were trimmed by 0 bases and 0 bases, with 14 bases remaining between them. Germline V CDR1 and CDR2: SEHNR, FQNEAQ (reference sequence). DNA for the CDR3: TGTGCCAGCAGCTTAGCGAGCATGTACGATGCAACTAATGAAAAACTGTTTTTT. It translates to CASSLASMYDATNEKLFF.

The genes are TRBV25-1 and TRBJ2-7, with D maybe TRBD2 (7 bases). CDR1 and CDR2 from the germline V gene are MGHDK and SYGVNS. The CDR3 length is 13 residues. The V end lost 5 bases, the J end lost 7 bases, and 15 bases lay between the germline ends. In nucleotides, the CDR3 is TGTGCCAGCAGTCCCCACGGGGGGCGGGAGCAGTACTTC. Amino acid sequence: CASSPHGGREQYF.

The chain recombines TRBV10-3 with TRBJ2-1; possibly TRBD2 for D (6 bases). With 4 bases removed from V and 4 bases from J, the gap between germline ends came to 14 bases. The CDR3 length is 15 residues. Germline V gene lookup returns CDR1 ENHRY and CDR2 SYGVKD. CDR3 sequence: CAISGPEGLYNEQFF. CDR3 DNA sequence: TGTGCCATCAGTGGCCCGGAGGGGCTTTACAATGAGCAGTTCTTC.

This chain uses TRBV6-5 with TRBJ1-2; TRBD1 is a possible D gene (5 bases). The CDR3 spans 15 residues. Trimming removed 0 bases from V and 8 bases from J, with 16 bases in between. Germline lookup yields CDR1 MNHEY and CDR2 SVGAGI. The CDR3 sequence is CASSYSGSQGGGYTF. The CDR3 DNA is TGTGCCAGCAGTTACTCGGGTTCCCAGGGAGGCGGCTACACCTTC.

The rearrangement joins TRBV15 to TRBJ2-7, with 12 bases identical to TRBD2. Germline V gives CDR1 LNHNV, CDR2 YYDKDF (reference sequence). The CDR3 is 15 amino acids. The V and J ends lost 4 bases and 3 bases, in that order; junction bases with no gene match: 4. The CDR3 coding sequence is TGTGCCACCAGCACTAGCGGGGGGGCAGTCTACGAGCAGTACTTC. It translates to CATSTSGGAVYEQYF.

The chain links TRBV27 to TRBJ2-1; D is uncertain. Trimming shortened V by 3 bases and J by 6 bases, and 15 bases separated the two germline ends. In germline, CDR1 is MNHEY, CDR2 SMNVEV (reference sequence). This CDR3 has 15 amino acids. The CDR3 is CASSLSVARGNEQFF. The CDR3 DNA reads as TGTGCCAGCAGTTTGAGTGTAGCCCGAGGCAATGAGCAGTTCTTC.

The chain couples TRBV6-6 to TRBJ2-2; D might be TRBD1 (6 bases). CDR1 MNHNY and CDR2 SVGAGI come from the germline V gene (reference sequence). V lost 10 bases to trimming and J lost 7 bases, with 16 bases between them. This CDR3 region has 13 residues. The CDR3 protein is CATSTGWIGELFF. The CDR3 nucleotides are TGTGCCACTAGCACAGGGTGGATCGGGGAGCTGTTTTTT.

The sample holds a few counts of this clone. The chain carries TRBV10-2 and TRBJ2-2; D is ambiguous. This CDR3 is 15 amino acids long. Germline CDR1 is WSHSY and CDR2 is SAAADI. V was cut by 1 base and J by 3 bases, with 9 bases left in between. CDR3 protein: CASSELRPHTGELFF. The DNA for the CDR3 is TGCGCCAGCAGTGAGTTGCGGCCACACACCGGGGAGCTGTTTTTT.

The genes are TRBV19 and TRBJ2-1; perhaps TRBD1 as D (6 bases). CDR3 length equals 15 residues. V dropped 0 bases and J dropped 5 bases, with 11 bases sitting between them. CDR1 is LNHDA, CDR2 SQIVND, per germline (reference sequence). CDR3 region: CASSIDLQGNNEQFF. CDR3 DNA: TGTGCCAGTAGTATAGATCTGCAGGGGAACAATGAGCAGTTCTTC.

This chain connects TRBV5-1 to TRBJ2-1, with 12 positions matching TRBD1. V shed 6 bases, J shed 9 bases, and the junction held 7 bases outside the gene matches. The CDR3 totals 14 residues. CDR1 and CDR2 from the germline V gene are SGHRS and YFSETQ. The CDR3 sequence: CASTSGQGAIEQFF. The CDR3 DNA follows: TGCGCCAGCACCTCGGGACAGGGGGCTATTGAGCAGTTCTTC.

This chain connects TRBV28 to TRBJ2-3; 8 bases align to TRBD2. Per germline, CDR1 MDHEN and CDR2 SYDVKM. This CDR3 has 15 residues. Germline trimming cut 2 bases from V and 5 bases from J; bases unmatched to any gene: 6. The CDR3 DNA follows: TGTGCCAGCAGTTTACCGGGACGGGAGGGAGATACGCAGTATTTT. It codes for CASSLPGREGDTQYF.

This clone was observed once. This rearrangement joins TRBV27 to TRBJ1-2; 9 bases match TRBD1. This CDR3 has 15 amino acids. CDR1 is MNHEY and CDR2 is SMNVEV in the germline V gene (reference sequence). J was trimmed by 8 bases and V by 6 bases; bases with no gene match: 13. The CDR3 nucleotides read TGTGCCAGCAGCTTTGAGACAGGGGGTACTGAGGGCTACACCTTC. Protein: CASSFETGGTEGYTF.

In this sample, this clone turned up a few times. This rearrangement joins TRBV5-8 to TRBJ1-2, with 8 bases aligning to TRBD1. The CDR3 length is 14 residues. Germline V gene data show CDR1 as SGHTS and CDR2 as YDEGEE. V lost 2 bases, J lost 7 bases, and 7 bases stayed unmatched. The CDR3, as DNA: TGTGCCAGCAGCTTTGGACAGGGTAGGGGTGGCTACACCTTC. Amino acid sequence: CASSFGQGRGGYTF.

The chain recombines TRBV6-1 with TRBJ1-1, with D tentatively TRBD1 (6 bases). Germline V gene data show CDR1 as MNHNS and CDR2 as SASEGT. Trimming stripped 5 bases from V and 1 base from J, with 8 bases between. The CDR3 is 13 amino acids. The chain's CDR3 is CASSTDRNTEAFF. The DNA for the CDR3 is TGTGCCAGCAGTACGGACAGGAACACTGAAGCTTTCTTT.

This chain uses TRBV5-1 with TRBJ2-5; D call uncertain. This CDR3 spans 14 amino acids. Germline CDR1 and CDR2: SGHRS and YFSETQ. V was cut by 0 bases and J by 5 bases, with 11 bases left in between. In nucleotides, the CDR3 is TGCGCCAGCAGCTTGGGTCTCGCCGGGGAGACCCAGTACTTC. It translates to CASSLGLAGETQYF.

This clone appeared a few times. The chain couples TRBV28 to TRBJ2-7; 7 bases match TRBD2. The V gene's germline CDR1 is MDHEN and CDR2 SYDVKM. The CDR3 extends over 15 amino acids. The trim removed 6 bases at V and 4 bases at J, leaving 12 bases unmatched. This CDR3 is CASSLLNGGTYEQYF. The DNA for the CDR3 is TGTGCCAGCAGCTTGTTGAACGGGGGGACTTACGAGCAGTACTTC.

The chain recombines TRBV11-2 with TRBJ1-4; D uncertain. CDR3 length: 13 residues. CDR1 is SGHAT and CDR2 is FQNNGV in the germline V gene. V was trimmed by 8 bases and J by 7 bases, leaving 14 bases between them. CDR3 in amino acids: CASANRGREKLFF. DNA of the CDR3: TGTGCCAGCGCCAATAGAGGGCGTGAAAAACTGTTTTTT.

The chain links TRBV15 to TRBJ2-1; D call uncertain. CDR3 length: 18 amino acids. Germline values: CDR1 LNHNV, CDR2 YYDKDF (reference sequence). V lost 0 bases and J 0 bases, leaving 15 bases between the germline ends. This CDR3 is CATSRDPPTPVSYNEQFF. Written as DNA, the CDR3 is TGTGCCACCAGCAGAGATCCCCCCACTCCCGTCTCCTACAATGAGCAGTTCTTC.

The chain recombines TRBV28 with TRBJ1-2; tentatively, D is TRBD1 (5 bases). V was cut by 6 bases and J by 2 bases, with 16 bases left in between. Germline lookup yields CDR1 MDHEN and CDR2 SYDVKM. The CDR3 has 15 residues. The CDR3: CASSPGGRENYGYTF. CDR3 DNA: TGTGCCAGCAGCCCGGGGGGGAGGGAAAACTATGGCTACACCTTC.